The sequence of this T cell receptor beta chain was determined in a study of monozygotic twins with inflammatory bowel disease. Study results and limitations: Patient-to-patient differences in immunosuppressive treatment may have added variability to the repertoires.

A word on this clonotype: Its matching antigen is unknown.

Germline V lookup: CDR1 MNHEY, CDR2 SVGEGT. The CDR3 has 17 amino acids. TCRdb re-called the 5' RACE reads and gives one entry per CDR3 protein, without DNA. Its listing shows about 380,000 distinct CDR3 sequences. The TCR was taken from a human donor with ulcerative colitis or Crohn's disease, or a healthy co-twin of an affected twin (not recorded which). Sample: blood. V and J are TRBV6-2 or TRBV6-3 and TRBJ1-5; TCRdb outputs TRBD1, but without DNA this stays unchecked. CDR3 amino acids: CASSYSQAGQINQPQHF.